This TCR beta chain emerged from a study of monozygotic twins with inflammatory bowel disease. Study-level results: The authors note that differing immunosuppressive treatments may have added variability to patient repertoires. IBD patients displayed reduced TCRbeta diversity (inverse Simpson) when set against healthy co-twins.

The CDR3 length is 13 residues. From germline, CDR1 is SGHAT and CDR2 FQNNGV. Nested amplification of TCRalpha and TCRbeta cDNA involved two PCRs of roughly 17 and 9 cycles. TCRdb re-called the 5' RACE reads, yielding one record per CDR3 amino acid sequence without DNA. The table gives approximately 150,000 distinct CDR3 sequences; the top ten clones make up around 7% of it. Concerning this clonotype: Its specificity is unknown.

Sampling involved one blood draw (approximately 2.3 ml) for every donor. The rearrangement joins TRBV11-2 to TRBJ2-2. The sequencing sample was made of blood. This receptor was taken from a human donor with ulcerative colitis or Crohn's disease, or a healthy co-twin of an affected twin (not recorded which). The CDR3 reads CASSSRITGELFF.